This T cell receptor beta chain came from a study of CD8 T cells in ankylosing spondylitis. Study conclusions and caveats: A motif of 7 to 9 highly homologous TCR beta variants was seen as apparently characteristic of ankylosing spondylitis blood. In reactive arthritis synovial fluid and blood, some motif variants had been reported before.

MiXCR, applied by TCRdb to the 5' RACE reads, yields one record per CDR3 protein. This sample has approximately 150,000 distinct CDR3 sequences; about a sixth occur once, and the top ten carry 30% to 35%. The CDR3 covers 16 residues. Germline CDR1 reads SEHNR; CDR2 reads FQNEAQ (reference sequence). The ends lost 4 bases at V and 5 bases at J; junction bases unmatched: 7. This clonotype came up a few times. The antigen is undetermined. The sample taken for sequencing was blood, either unsorted or a sorted T cell fraction (not recorded which). The sequence was collected from a male donor with ankylosing spondylitis. The chain couples TRBV7-9 to TRBJ2-3, with 12 bases matching TRBD2. The CDR3 DNA reads as TGTGCCAGCAGCTACTCAAGACTAGCGGGAGAAGATACGCAGTATTTT. Amino acid sequence: CASSYSRLAGEDTQYF.